These 13 T cell receptor beta chains originate from one sample sequenced in a study of cytomegalovirus exposure and HLA in healthy donors. Using immunoSEQ multiplex PCR, the repertoire was profiled, and TCRdb retains in-frame clones only, with some absent. The data show around 300,000 clones, with approximately 85% seen just once and around 0.88% held by the top ten. Sequencing used PBMCs. The receptors come from a man aged 25 to 40 in good health and CMV-seronegative.

This chain uses TRBV6-1 with TRBJ2-6, with D unresolved. Germline-derived CDR1 and CDR2 are MNHNS and SASEGT. Trimming took off 0 bases at V and 12 bases at J, with 3 bases between the two ends. The CDR3 totals 11 residues. CDR3 sequence reads: CASSEASVLTF. CDR3 in DNA: TGTGCCAGCAGTGAAGCTAGCGTCCTGACTTTC.

This clone was picked up one time. The V gene is TRBV9, the J gene TRBJ2-2; 10 bases align to TRBD2. CDR3 length: 18 residues. The trim removed 0 bases at V and 5 bases at J, leaving 10 bases unmatched. Germline V lookup: CDR1 SGDLS, CDR2 YYNGEE. CDR3 coding DNA: TGTGCCAGCAGCGTAGGAGACCAGCGGGGGGGCCCAACCGGGGAGCTGTTTTTT. Encoded protein: CASSVGDQRGGPTGELFF.

The chain couples TRBV2 to TRBJ2-6; TRBD1 aligns across 9 bases. The CDR3 totals 19 residues. CDR1 and CDR2 (germline): SNHLY, FYNNEI. The junction had 6 bases not matched to a gene; V was cut back by 0 bases and J by 0 bases. The CDR3 loop reads CASSEAGTGRPSGANVLTF. CDR3 in DNA: TGTGCCAGCAGTGAAGCGGGGACAGGGCGCCCCTCTGGGGCCAACGTCCTGACTTTC.

The V and J genes are TRBV29-1 and TRBJ2-5, with 9 nucleotides matching TRBD1. CDR3 length equals 13 residues. Germline CDR1 reads SQVTM; CDR2 reads ANQGSEA. J lost 7 bases, V lost 6 bases, and 9 bases had no gene match. CDR3 DNA sequence: TGCAGCGTGGGACAGGGAAATGCCAGGACCCAGTACTTC. It specifies CSVGQGNARTQYF.

The rearrangement uses TRBV7-9 and TRBJ1-4; 7 bases line up with TRBD1. The CDR3 loop spans 16 amino acids. CDR1 and CDR2 from the germline V gene are SEHNR and FQNEAQ (reference sequence). The V segment lost 3 bases and the J segment 8 bases; nucleotides outside the gene matches: 12. In nucleotides, the CDR3 is TGTGCCAGCAGCTTGTTCCACAGGGGTCCAGGGGAAAAACTGTTTTTT. Translating it yields CASSLFHRGPGEKLFF. The whole variable domain, remainder taken from reference TRBV7-9 and TRBJ1-4, is DTGVSQNPRHKITKRGQNVTFRCDPISEHNRLYWYRQTLGQGPEFLTYFQNEAQLEKSRLLSDRFSAERPKGSFSTLEIQRTEQGDSAMYLCASSLFHRGPGEKLFFGSGTQLSVL.

The chain carries TRBV18 and TRBJ1-3; unclear D gene. The CDR3 runs 14 residues. V dropped 0 bases and J dropped 8 bases, with 11 bases sitting between them. Germline assignment: CDR1 KGHSH and CDR2 LQKENI. The CDR3 DNA is TGTGCCAGCTCACCACCTACCGGGGTAGACACCATATATTTT. Encoded protein: CASSPPTGVDTIYF. Full variable domain (rest looked up from reference TRBV18 and TRBJ1-3): NAGVMQNPRHLVRRRGQEARLRCSPMKGHSHVYWYRQLPEEGLKFMVYLQKENIIDESGMPKERFSAEFPKEGPSILRIQQVVRGDSAAYFCASSPPTGVDTIYFGEGSWLTVV.

This clone was counted once. This chain joins TRBV5-1 and TRBJ2-7; the match to TRBD1 covers 9 bases. The V and J ends lost 0 bases and 1 base, in that order; junction bases with no gene match: 5. This CDR3 spans 16 amino acids. Germline V gives CDR1 SGHRS, CDR2 YFSETQ. CDR3 amino acids: CASSLGGTGISYEQYF. CDR3 DNA: TGCGCCAGCAGCTTGGGCGGGACAGGGATATCCTACGAGCAGTACTTC.

V usage is TRBV5-4 and J usage is TRBJ2-7, with 9 nucleotides matching TRBD1. The CDR3 is made up of 16 amino acids. V was clipped by 1 base and J by 3 bases; unmatched bases: 8. The germline CDR1 and CDR2 sequences are SGHNT and YYREEE (reference sequence). DNA of the CDR3: TGTGCCAGCAGCTTGCTTACCCGGACAGGGGTCTACGAGCAGTACTTC. It codes for CASSLLTRTGVYEQYF.

Note on this clone: The same CDR3 can be traced to other DNA sequences in this sample. The chain employs TRBV9 and TRBJ1-1; weak D call: TRBD1 (5 bases). The V end lost 3 bases, the J end lost 1 base, and 7 bases lay between the germline ends. Germline values: CDR1 SGDLS, CDR2 YYNGEE. The CDR3 loop spans 13 amino acids. The CDR3 loop reads CASSATGNTEAFF. As DNA, the CDR3 is TGTGCCAGCAGCGCCACAGGGAACACTGAAGCTTTCTTT. Combining the CDR3 with reference TRBV9 and TRBJ1-1 gives the whole variable domain DSGVTQTPKHLITATGQRVTLRCSPRSGDLSVYWYQQSLDQGLQFLIQYYNGEERAKGNILERFSAQQFPDLHSELNLSSLELGDSALYFCASSATGNTEAFFGQGTRLTVV.

CDR3 loop: CASSLWGGSEKLFF. DNA of the CDR3: TGTGCCAGCAGCTTGTGGGGAGGGAGCGAAAAACTGTTTTTT. V gene TRBV5-6 combines with J gene TRBJ1-4; D not resolved. CDR1 and CDR2 (germline): SGHDT, YYEEEE. V lost 1 base to trimming and J lost 8 bases, with 12 bases between them. This CDR3 is built from 14 residues.

This chain links TRBV4-1 with TRBJ2-3, with D tentatively TRBD2 (5 bases). This CDR3 comprises 14 residues. Germline V gene sequence: CDR1 MGHRA, CDR2 YSYEKL. Trimming stripped 6 bases from V and 4 bases from J, with 14 bases between. The CDR3 loop reads CASSLASPPDTQYF. In DNA form, the CDR3 reads TGCGCCAGCAGTCTAGCAAGTCCTCCAGATACGCAGTATTTT.

This chain joins TRBV15 and TRBJ2-7; 12 bases match TRBD1. Germline V gives CDR1 LNHNV, CDR2 YYDKDF (reference sequence). CDR3 length: 15 amino acids. The V and J ends lost 1 base and 4 bases, in that order; junction bases with no gene match: 2. This chain's CDR3 is CATSRGGQGAYEQYF. The CDR3 DNA reads TGTGCCACCAGCAGAGGGGGACAGGGGGCTTACGAGCAGTACTTC.

The chain recombines TRBV4-3 with TRBJ2-2, with D possibly TRBD1 on 5 matching bases. Germline-derived CDR1 and CDR2 are LGHNA and YSLEER. V lost 0 bases and J lost 4, with 6 bases in between. There are 14 residues in the CDR3. The CDR3 region has the DNA TGCGCCAGCAGCCAAGACGACAGCACCGGGGAGCTGTTTTTT. Protein sequence: CASSQDDSTGELFF.